This TCR beta chain was obtained from a study of sequential checkpoint blockade in melanoma (dated by TCRdb to the late 2010s). About the study as a whole: Patients were assigned by 1:1 randomization to either first-line nivolumab followed by ipilimumab (arm A) or ipilimumab followed by nivolumab (arm B). Maintenance nivolumab came after both trial sequences. The study at large found these results: The model for predicting response that combines TCR metrics with mutation burden needs to be validated in larger, independent patient cohorts.

This specimen's treatment or condition label, interpreted: randomized to nivolumab then ipilimumab (arm A) or the reverse (arm B). None of the trial patients had been given prior DNA-damaging chemotherapy. Thawed PBMCs were sorted on a FACS Aria II flow cytometer to isolate live CD3+CD8+ cells negative for CD19 and CD56. Samples came from patients with melanoma in CheckMate 064, a randomized, open-label phase II trial of sequential checkpoint blockade. Peripheral blood mononuclear cells were collected by leukapheresis, purified using Ficoll-Paque, and frozen in human serum containing around 10% DMSO. Purity of sorted blood CD3+CD8+ cells was verified at >95% immediately after sorting, followed by DNA extraction. Trimming leaves V shorter by 1 base and J shorter by 0 bases, with the junction holding 6 bases beyond the gene matches. According to the germline V gene, CDR1 reads LGHNA and CDR2 reads YNFKEQ. The CDR3 has 16 amino acids, counting the end cysteine and phenylalanine. The read is trimmed to its CDR3 DNA, 48 bases read in frame from base 1.

On this clone itself: The specificity of this receptor is unknown. Base qualities are not provided; no much larger clone lies one nucleotide away.

The immunoSEQ Assay was used to immunosequence TCRbeta CDR3 regions from genomic DNA. Before high-throughput sequencing, the genomic DNA was amplified using bias-controlled multiplex PCR. In the source study's methods: To quantify the absolute abundance of each unique TCRbeta CDR3 region, the sequences were collapsed and filtered. Clonality was defined as 1 minus Pielou's evenness and was calculated using productive rearrangements only. Clones with significantly greater frequencies in on-treatment versus baseline samples were identified using a previously published method. The source is immuneACCESS, and TCRdb retained only in-frame sequences with V and J called. Part of the clones is not carried over; for the studies checked, unresolved V genes explain less than half of this, and the remainder is unexplained. The DNA gave D and trimming, while V, J and clone size come from that table. Present in this sample are 13,000 or so clones, less than 75% of which were seen just once. Of the sample, 22% is held by the ten largest clones.

This receptor was identified in a human donor with melanoma. The sequence links TRBV4-2 to TRBJ2-7, with TRBD2 matching 7 junction bases. The starting material was CD8+ T cells sorted from blood (inferred from file names), obtained from a patient given nivolumab and ipilimumab in sequence. Here the CDR3 is given as CASSQGASGNSYEQYF. DNA sequence: TGTGCCAGCAGCCAAGGTGCTAGCGGTAACTCCTACGAGCAGTACTTC.